This entry concerns a single TCR beta chain. This sample is part of a study of blood T cell repertoires in COVID-19. Across the whole study: From the United States, Italy and Spain came samples of acute and convalescent COVID-19. PBMCs, B-cell-depleted T cells, or T cells were the source of the cDNA or gDNA that made up the material.

As handled by the study authors: Reference gene primers were amplified, and this amplification served to estimate nucleated cell counts. Method: immunoSEQ multiplex PCR; TCRdb's copy keeps in-frame clones and lacks some. V, J and clone size are taken as reported in that table, and D and trimming were inferred from the DNA itself. Here the sample spans about 210,000 clones, 83% being singletons. Germline assignment: CDR1 GTSNPN and CDR2 SVGIG (reference sequence). Trimming cost V 2 bases and J 5 bases; bases outside gene matches: 12. The length of the CDR3 is 16 residues. The material sequenced was peripheral blood. This receptor was identified in a woman between 50 and 59 years old with acute or convalescent COVID-19. The V call is TRBV30, the J call TRBJ1-5, with 7 bases that match TRBD1. The CDR3, as DNA: TGTGCCTGGAGTAAGCAGGGACAGTCGATGTATCAGCCCCAGCATTTT. It codes for CAWSKQGQSMYQPQHF.